A selection of T cell receptor beta chains follows, all from one sample in a study of cytomegalovirus exposure and HLA in healthy donors. Assay: immunoSEQ multiplex PCR; the TCRdb copy retains only in-frame clones and omits some. Of some 120,000 clones in the sample, roughly four fifths were seen once. The sequenced sample was PBMCs. The receptors were sampled from a woman in her thirties or forties in good health and CMV-seronegative. Each CDR3 is given with its conserved first and last residue. The order of the fields is V gene, CDR3 length, clone size, D gene, J gene, CDR3 DNA, CDR3 protein. A D gene is named only where the DNA matches it firmly. Clone sizes are given selectively: once, few, many, or a class where the clone is expanded.

>TRBV7-2|13|.|.|TRBJ2-3
TGTGCCAGCAGCCCCTACGGGGCAGATACGCAGTATTTT
CASSPYGADTQYF
>TRBV27|19|.|TRBD1|TRBJ1-6
TGTGCCAGCAGCTTCGACAGGGGGACATCCCGGGGGAATAATTCACCCCTCCACTTT
CASSFDRGTSRGNNSPLHF
>TRBV10-3|16|once|.|TRBJ2-7
TGTGCCATCAGTGAGGAGGGAGGCCAATTGGGCTACGAGCAGTACTTC
CAISEEGGQLGYEQYF
>TRBV4-1|16|.|.|TRBJ2-2
TGCGCCAGTAGCGAGGACAACCTGCGGACGACCGGGGAGCTGTTTTTT
CASSEDNLRTTGELFF
>TRBV28|15|.|.|TRBJ1-3
TGTGCCAGCCACACGGGGGGACGCGCTGGAAACACCATATATTTT
CASHTGGRAGNTIYF
>TRBV5-1|14|.|.|TRBJ2-1
TGCGCCAGCAGCTTGATACAGGTGTCAAATGAGCAGTTCTTC
CASSLIQVSNEQFF
>TRBV7-9|15|once|TRBD2|TRBJ2-5
TGTGCCAGCAGCCAGGGACTAGCGGATCAAGAGACCCAGTACTTC
CASSQGLADQETQYF
>TRBV11-3|16|.|TRBD2|TRBJ2-2
TGTGCCAGCAGCTTAGGAGCTAGCGGGAGGTCCGGGGAGCTGTTTTTT
CASSLGASGRSGELFF
>TRBV28|15|.|TRBD2|TRBJ2-1
TGTGCCAGCAGTTTGATGCGGGAGGTTTACAATGAGCAGTTCTTC
CASSLMREVYNEQFF
>TRBV7-2|16|.|.|TRBJ2-7
TGTGCCAGCAGCTTAGCAGCGGCAGCGAGCTCCTACGAGCAGTACTTC
CASSLAAAASSYEQYF
>TRBV5-4|15|.|.|TRBJ1-1
TGTGCCAGCAGCGGTCAGGGTACTCGAAACACTGAAGCTTTCTTT
CASSGQGTRNTEAFF
>TRBV11-3|15|few|.|TRBJ2-7
TGTGCCAGCAGCTTAGATCGAGATAGCGGCTACGAGCAGTACTTC
CASSLDRDSGYEQYF
>TRBV4-1|16|.|.|TRBJ2-1
TGCGCCAGCAGCCAAGGGGTACTGGAGACCTACAATGAGCAGTTCTTC
CASSQGVLETYNEQFF
>TRBV19|13|.|.|TRBJ1-2
TGTGCCAGTAGTGTCTCAGGGCCGTATGGCTACACCTTC
CASSVSGPYGYTF
>TRBV28|14|.|TRBD2|TRBJ2-7
TGTGCCAGCAGTTTAGCGGGAGCTGTCAACGAGCAGTACTTC
CASSLAGAVNEQYF
>TRBV12-5|18|.|TRBD2|TRBJ2-7
TGTGCTAGTGGTTCACACCGCGGGGGGGGGCAGAGCTCCTACGAGCAGTACTTC
CASGSHRGGGQSSYEQYF
>TRBV5-8|16|once|TRBD2|TRBJ2-1
TGTGCCAGCAGCCAGCGGAGCGGGAGGGCCCACAATGAGCAGTTCTTC
CASSQRSGRAHNEQFF
>TRBV2|14|.|.|TRBJ2-2
TGTGCCAGCTCCAGGACACCCAACACCGGGGAGCTGTTTTTT
CASSRTPNTGELFF
>TRBV2|14|.|.|TRBJ2-3
TGTGCCAGCAAATCGACTCTAGGCACAGATACGCAGTATTTT
CASKSTLGTDTQYF
>TRBV7-6|13|.|.|TRBJ2-7
TGTGCCAGCAGCACCGGACAAAGTGGATGGCAGTACTTC
CASSTGQSGWQYF
>TRBV4-2|14|.|.|TRBJ2-7
TGTGCCAGCAGCCAAGGCGGTGGTCCGTACGAGCAGTACTTC
CASSQGGGPYEQYF
>TRBV4-1|17|.|TRBD1|TRBJ1-1
TGCGCCAGCAGCCAAGTAGCTGGTAACAGGGGGAACACTGAAGCTTTCTTT
CASSQVAGNRGNTEAFF
>TRBV13|13|.|.|TRBJ2-5
TGTGCCAGCAGCGCAGGGTTTGAAAAGACCCAGTACTTC
CASSAGFEKTQYF
>TRBV7-3|15|.|.|TRBJ2-3
TGTGCCAGCAGCTTTGGGGCGTCGGAAACAGATACGCAGTATTTT
CASSFGASETDTQYF
>TRBV9|16|.|.|TRBJ2-3
TGTGCCAGCAGCGTACTCAGCGGATCTAGCACAGATACGCAGTATTTT
CASSVLSGSSTDTQYF
>TRBV19|16|few|TRBD1|TRBJ2-5
TGTGCCAGTAGTAGGATATCACAGGGGGCCCAAGAGACCCAGTACTTC
CASSRISQGAQETQYF
>TRBV7-6|14|.|TRBD1|TRBJ2-7
TGTGCCAGCAGCGAGGGACAGATCCTCTACGAGCAGTACTTC
CASSEGQILYEQYF
>TRBV6-1|16|.|.|TRBJ1-2
TGTGCCAGCAGTGAATGGGCGGGGGGCCCAAACTATGGCTACACCTTC
CASSEWAGGPNYGYTF
>TRBV27|16|.|TRBD1|TRBJ2-1
TGTGCCAGCAGTTCGCATCCCGGGACAGGGGGCGATGAGCAGTTCTTC
CASSSHPGTGGDEQFF
>TRBV28|11|.|.|TRBJ1-1
TGTGCCAGCAGTTGGCTTGGCCAAGCTTTCTTT
CASSWLGQAFF
>TRBV27|14|.|.|TRBJ1-1
TGTGCCAGCAGTCCCCTGGGGGCTTCCACTGAAGCTTTCTTT
CASSPLGASTEAFF
>TRBV6-6|12|.|.|TRBJ1-6
TGTGCCAGCAGTTACCGGGGTTCACCCCTCCACTTT
CASSYRGSPLHF
>TRBV19|13|.|.|TRBJ2-7
TGTGCCAGTAGTATTGGGCCCCTTACCGAGCAGTACTTC
CASSIGPLTEQYF
>TRBV14|13|.|.|TRBJ2-5
TGTGCCAGCAGCCTAAGCGGGCAAGAGACCCAGTACTTC
CASSLSGQETQYF
>TRBV18|13|.|TRBD2|TRBJ2-7
TGTGCCAGCTCACCTCTAGCGGACTACGAGCAGTACTTC
CASSPLADYEQYF
>TRBV11-1|15|.|.|TRBJ1-1
TGTGCCAGCAGCTTACCCGGTTGGTCGGACACTGAAGCTTTCTTT
CASSLPGWSDTEAFF
>TRBV5-1|12|few|.|TRBJ2-1
TGCGCCAGCAGCAGAGAGGGCGATGAGCAGTTCTTC
CASSREGDEQFF
>TRBV28|15|once|.|TRBJ2-7
TGTGCCAGCACCTCGTCGAAACAGGGACCCTACGAGCAGTACTTC
CASTSSKQGPYEQYF
>TRBV19|13|.|TRBD1|TRBJ2-7
TGTGCCAGTAGCCGGACAGGACCCTACGAGCAGTACTTC
CASSRTGPYEQYF
>TRBV6-5|14|.|TRBD1|TRBJ1-5
TGTGCCAGCAGTGACAGGGTAGGAAATCAGCCCCAGCATTTT
CASSDRVGNQPQHF
>TRBV10-3|15|.|TRBD2|TRBJ2-2
TGTGCCATCAGGGGTCAACTAGCGGGCACCGGGGAGCTGTTTTTT
CAIRGQLAGTGELFF
>TRBV5-1|15|once|TRBD1|TRBJ2-6
TGCGCCAGCAGCATGACAGGGGTTGGGGCCAACGTCCTGACTTTC
CASSMTGVGANVLTF
>TRBV28|15|few|.|TRBJ2-4
TGTGCCACCGAAGCAGGAGGGGAAGCCAAAAACATTCAGTACTTC
CATEAGGEAKNIQYF
>TRBV28|16|.|.|TRBJ2-7
TGTGCCAGCAGTGGGGTCTTGGAGCGGAACTCCTACGAGCAGTACTTC
CASSGVLERNSYEQYF
>TRBV5-6|16|.|TRBD2|TRBJ2-7
TGTGCCAGCAGCTTGGGCCCCGGGACTAGCGGCTACGAGCAGTACTTC
CASSLGPGTSGYEQYF
>TRBV7-9|18|few|.|TRBJ2-7
TGTGCCAGCAGCGGCGCCGGGTCCCCTCATGTGTACTTCTACGAGCAGTACTTC
CASSGAGSPHVYFYEQYF
>TRBV13|15|.|TRBD2|TRBJ2-7
TGTGCCAGCAGCGAATCTAGCGGGAGGGCCTACGAGCAGTACTTC
CASSESSGRAYEQYF
>TRBV7-9|14|.|TRBD2|TRBJ2-3
TGTGCCAGCAGCTTACAAGCGGGAGTGGATACGCAGTATTTT
CASSLQAGVDTQYF
>TRBV6-4|14|few|TRBD2|TRBJ2-1
TGTGCCAGCAGTGCCCAGCGGGAGGGCCATGAGCAGTTCTTC
CASSAQREGHEQFF
>TRBV5-1|13|.|.|TRBJ1-3
TGCGCCAGCCGCGCGGACTCTGGAAACACCATATATTTT
CASRADSGNTIYF
>TRBV15|14|.|.|TRBJ2-7
TGTGCCACCAGCAGAGATCCGAGCTCCTACGAGCAGTACTTC
CATSRDPSSYEQYF
>TRBV4-2|15|few|TRBD2|TRBJ2-7
TGTGCCAGCAGCCAAGGACTAGCGGGAGCCTACGAGCAGTACTTC
CASSQGLAGAYEQYF
>TRBV18|16|few|.|TRBJ1-2
TGTGCCAGCTCACCTTCGTGGGGGGGGCCGAACTATGGCTACACCTTC
CASSPSWGGPNYGYTF
>TRBV5-1|15|.|.|TRBJ2-5
TGCGCCAGCAGCGTCGGCCGGGACACCCAAGAGACCCAGTACTTC
CASSVGRDTQETQYF
>TRBV6-1|13|few|.|TRBJ1-1
TGTGCCAGCAGTGTGAGGGAGAACACTGAAGCTTTCTTT
CASSVRENTEAFF
>TRBV28|14|once|.|TRBJ2-7
TGTGCCAGCAGTTTTCCGGGGGTTTGGGCCGAGCAGTACTTC
CASSFPGVWAEQYF
>TRBV28|14|.|TRBD1|TRBJ1-1
TGTGCCAGCACCAAACAGGGGTGGAACACTGAAGCTTTCTTT
CASTKQGWNTEAFF
>TRBV27|11|.|TRBD1|TRBJ2-7
TGTGCCAGCCAGGGGGAGTACGAGCAGTACTTC
CASQGEYEQYF
>TRBV6-5|15|few|TRBD1|TRBJ1-2
TGTGCCAGCAGAATAGCCTCCGGGACAGGGTATGGCTACACCTTC
CASRIASGTGYGYTF